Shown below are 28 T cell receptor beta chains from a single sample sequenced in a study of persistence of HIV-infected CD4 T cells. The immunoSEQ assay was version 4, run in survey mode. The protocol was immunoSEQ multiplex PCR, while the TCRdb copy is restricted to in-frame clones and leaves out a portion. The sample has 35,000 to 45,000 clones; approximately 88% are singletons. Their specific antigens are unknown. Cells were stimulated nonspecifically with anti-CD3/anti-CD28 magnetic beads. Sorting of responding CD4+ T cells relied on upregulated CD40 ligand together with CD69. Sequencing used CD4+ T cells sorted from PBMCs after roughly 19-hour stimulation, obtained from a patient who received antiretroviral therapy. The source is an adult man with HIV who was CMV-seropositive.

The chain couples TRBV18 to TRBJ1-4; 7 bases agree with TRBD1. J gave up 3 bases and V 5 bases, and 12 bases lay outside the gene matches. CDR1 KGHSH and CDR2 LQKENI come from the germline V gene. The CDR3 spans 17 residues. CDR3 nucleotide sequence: TGTGCCAGCTCAACCTACTCCGGACAGGCTCCTAATGAAAAACTGTTTTTT. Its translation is CASSTYSGQAPNEKLFF.

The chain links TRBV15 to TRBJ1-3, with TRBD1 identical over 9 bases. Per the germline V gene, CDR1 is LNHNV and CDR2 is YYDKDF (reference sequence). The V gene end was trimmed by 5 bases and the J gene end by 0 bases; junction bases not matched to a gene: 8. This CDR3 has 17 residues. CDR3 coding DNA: TGTGCCACCAGCGGGAGGGGGACAGGGAACTCTGGAAACACCATATATTTT. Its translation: CATSGRGTGNSGNTIYF.

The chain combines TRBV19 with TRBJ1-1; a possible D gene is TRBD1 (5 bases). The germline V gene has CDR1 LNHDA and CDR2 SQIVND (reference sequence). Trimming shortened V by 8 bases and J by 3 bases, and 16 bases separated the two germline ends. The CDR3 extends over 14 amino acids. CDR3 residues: CASYGAWGDTEAFF. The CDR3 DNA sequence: TGTGCCAGTTACGGGGCGTGGGGAGACACTGAAGCTTTCTTT.

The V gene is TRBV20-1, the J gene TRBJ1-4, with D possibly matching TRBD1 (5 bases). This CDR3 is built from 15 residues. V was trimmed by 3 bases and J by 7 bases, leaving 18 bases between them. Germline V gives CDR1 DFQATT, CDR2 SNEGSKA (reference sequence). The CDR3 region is CSASGRGIMGEKLFF. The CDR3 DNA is TGCAGTGCTAGTGGGAGGGGTATCATGGGTGAAAAACTGTTTTTT.

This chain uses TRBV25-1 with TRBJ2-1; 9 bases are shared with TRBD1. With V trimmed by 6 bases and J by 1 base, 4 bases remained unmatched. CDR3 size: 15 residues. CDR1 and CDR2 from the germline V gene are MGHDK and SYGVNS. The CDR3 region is CASSRQGGSYNEQFF. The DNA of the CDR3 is TGTGCCAGCAGCCGACAGGGGGGGTCCTACAATGAGCAGTTCTTC.

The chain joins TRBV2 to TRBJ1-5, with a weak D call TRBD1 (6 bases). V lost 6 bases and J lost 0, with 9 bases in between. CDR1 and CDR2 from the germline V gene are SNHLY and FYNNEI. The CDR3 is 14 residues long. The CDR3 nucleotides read TGTGCCAGCAGGGGGACAATTAGCAATCAGCCCCAGCATTTT. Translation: CASRGTISNQPQHF.

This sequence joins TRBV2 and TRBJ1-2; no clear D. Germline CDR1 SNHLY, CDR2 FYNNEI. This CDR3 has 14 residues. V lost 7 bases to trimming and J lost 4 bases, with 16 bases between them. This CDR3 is CASKLGLSGYGYTF. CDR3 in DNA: TGTGCCAGCAAGCTAGGATTGTCGGGCTATGGCTACACCTTC.

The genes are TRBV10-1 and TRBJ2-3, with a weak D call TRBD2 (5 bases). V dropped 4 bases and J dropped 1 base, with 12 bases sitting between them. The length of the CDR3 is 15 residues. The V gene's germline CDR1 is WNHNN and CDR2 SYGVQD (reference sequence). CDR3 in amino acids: CASSGLRRGTDTQYF. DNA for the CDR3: TGCGCCAGCAGTGGTCTCAGGCGGGGCACAGATACGCAGTATTTT.

DNA of the CDR3: TGTGCCAGCAGCCCCCGACCATCCCCCCACGAGCAGTACTTC. Amino acid sequence: CASSPRPSPHEQYF. The chain uses TRBV7-9 and TRBJ2-7, with unresolved D. Trimming took 5 bases from V and 5 from J, leaving 16 bases between them. Germline V CDR1 and CDR2: SEHNR, FQNEAQ (reference sequence). CDR3 length: 14 amino acids. Variable domain in full (rest from reference TRBV7-9 and TRBJ2-7): DTGVSQNPRHKITKRGQNVTFRCDPISEHNRLYWYRQTLGQGPEFLTYFQNEAQLEKSRLLSDRFSAERPKGSFSTLEIQRTEQGDSAMYLCASSPRPSPHEQYFGPGTRLTVT.

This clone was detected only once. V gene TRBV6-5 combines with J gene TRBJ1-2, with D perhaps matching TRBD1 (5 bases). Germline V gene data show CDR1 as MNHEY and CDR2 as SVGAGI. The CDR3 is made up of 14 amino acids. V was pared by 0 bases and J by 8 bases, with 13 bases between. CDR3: CASSYSTERRGYTF. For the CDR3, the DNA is TGTGCCAGCAGTTACTCGACAGAAAGACGAGGCTACACCTTC.

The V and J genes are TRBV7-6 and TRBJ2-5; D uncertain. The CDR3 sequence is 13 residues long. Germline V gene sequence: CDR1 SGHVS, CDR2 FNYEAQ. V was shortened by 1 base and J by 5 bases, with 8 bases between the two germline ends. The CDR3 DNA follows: TGTGCCAGCAGCTTAGTCCTGGGGGAGACCCAGTACTTC. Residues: CASSLVLGETQYF.

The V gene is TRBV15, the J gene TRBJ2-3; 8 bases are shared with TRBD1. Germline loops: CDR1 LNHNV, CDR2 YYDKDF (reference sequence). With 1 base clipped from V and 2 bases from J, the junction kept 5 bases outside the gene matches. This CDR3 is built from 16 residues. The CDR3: CATSRGRTGNTDTQYF. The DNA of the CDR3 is TGTGCCACCAGCAGAGGGAGGACAGGGAACACAGATACGCAGTATTTT. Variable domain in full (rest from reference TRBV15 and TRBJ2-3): DAMVIQNPRYQVTQFGKPVTLSCSQTLNHNVMYWYQQKSSQAPKLLFHYYDKDFNNEADTPDNFQSRRPNTSFCFLDIRSPGLGDTAMYLCATSRGRTGNTDTQYFGPGTRLTVL.

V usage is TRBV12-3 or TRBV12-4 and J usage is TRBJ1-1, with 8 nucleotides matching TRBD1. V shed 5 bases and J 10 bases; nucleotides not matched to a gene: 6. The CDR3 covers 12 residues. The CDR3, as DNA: TGTGCCAGCAGTCTAGGACAGGGTGGAGCTTTCTTT. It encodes CASSLGQGGAFF.

CDR3 in DNA: TGTGCCAGCAACCCAGGTGTAGCGGGAGAAGGGGATACGCAGTATTTT. Protein sequence: CASNPGVAGEGDTQYF. The genes are TRBV3-1 (or the pseudogene TRBV3-2) and TRBJ2-3; 9 nucleotides line up with TRBD2. Germline V lookup: CDR1 LGHDT, CDR2 YNNKEL (reference sequence). The CDR3 consists of 16 residues. V was pared by 7 bases and J by 6 bases, with 14 bases of the junction left unmatched.

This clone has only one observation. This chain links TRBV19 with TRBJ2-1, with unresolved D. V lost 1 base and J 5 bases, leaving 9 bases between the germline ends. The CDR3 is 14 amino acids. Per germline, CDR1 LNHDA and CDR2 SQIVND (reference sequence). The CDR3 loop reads CASSIVGGHNEQFF. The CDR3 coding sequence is TGTGCCAGTAGTATAGTCGGTGGTCACAATGAGCAGTTCTTC.

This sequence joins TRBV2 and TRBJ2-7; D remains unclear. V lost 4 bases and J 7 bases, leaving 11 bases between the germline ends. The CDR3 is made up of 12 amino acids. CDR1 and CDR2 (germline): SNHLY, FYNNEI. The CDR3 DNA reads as TGTGCCAGCAGTGTCCGACCTGTGGAGCAGTACTTC. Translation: CASSVRPVEQYF.

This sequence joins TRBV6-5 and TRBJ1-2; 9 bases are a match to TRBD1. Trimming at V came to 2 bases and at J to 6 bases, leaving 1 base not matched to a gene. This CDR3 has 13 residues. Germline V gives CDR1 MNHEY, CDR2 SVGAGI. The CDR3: CASSYGTGNGYTF. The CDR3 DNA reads TGTGCCAGCAGTTACGGGACAGGGAATGGCTACACCTTC.

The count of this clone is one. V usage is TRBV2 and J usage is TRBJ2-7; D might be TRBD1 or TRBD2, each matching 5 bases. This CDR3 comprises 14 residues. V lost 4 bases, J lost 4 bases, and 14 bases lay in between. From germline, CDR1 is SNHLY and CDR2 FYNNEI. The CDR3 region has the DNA TGTGCCAGCAGTGCCGAGGGGCGCTATTACGAGCAGTACTTC. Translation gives CASSAEGRYYEQYF.

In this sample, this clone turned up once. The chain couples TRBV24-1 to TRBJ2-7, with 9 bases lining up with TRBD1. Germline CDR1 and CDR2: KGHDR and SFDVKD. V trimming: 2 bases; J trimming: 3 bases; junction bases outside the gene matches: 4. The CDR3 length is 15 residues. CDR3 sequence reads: CATSDYQTGGYEQYF. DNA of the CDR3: TGTGCCACCAGTGATTACCAGACAGGGGGCTACGAGCAGTACTTC.

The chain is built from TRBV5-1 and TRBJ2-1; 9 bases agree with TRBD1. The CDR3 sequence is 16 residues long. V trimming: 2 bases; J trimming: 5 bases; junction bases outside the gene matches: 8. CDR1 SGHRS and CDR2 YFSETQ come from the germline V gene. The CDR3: CASSLINRGQNNEQFF. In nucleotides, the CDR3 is TGCGCCAGCAGCTTAATAAACAGGGGGCAGAACAATGAGCAGTTCTTC.

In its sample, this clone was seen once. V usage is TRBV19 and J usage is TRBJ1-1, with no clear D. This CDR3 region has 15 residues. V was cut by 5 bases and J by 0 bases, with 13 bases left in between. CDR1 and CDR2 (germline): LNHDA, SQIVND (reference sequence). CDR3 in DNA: TGTGCCAGTAGTGCACCGGGCACCATGAACACTGAAGCTTTCTTT. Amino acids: CASSAPGTMNTEAFF.

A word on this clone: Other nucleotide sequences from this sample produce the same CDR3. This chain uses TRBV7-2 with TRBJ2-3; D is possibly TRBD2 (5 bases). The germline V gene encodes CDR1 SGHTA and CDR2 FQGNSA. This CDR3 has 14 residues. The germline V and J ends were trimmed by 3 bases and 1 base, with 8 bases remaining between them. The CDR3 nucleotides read TGTGCCAGCAGCTTGGCGGGCCGCACAGATACGCAGTATTTT. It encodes CASSLAGRTDTQYF.

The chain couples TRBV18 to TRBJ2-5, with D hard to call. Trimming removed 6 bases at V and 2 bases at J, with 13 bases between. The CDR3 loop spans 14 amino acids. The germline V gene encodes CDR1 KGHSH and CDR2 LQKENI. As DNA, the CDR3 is TGTGCCAGCTCTCCTACCGAGATTCAAGAGACCCAGTACTTC. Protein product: CASSPTEIQETQYF.

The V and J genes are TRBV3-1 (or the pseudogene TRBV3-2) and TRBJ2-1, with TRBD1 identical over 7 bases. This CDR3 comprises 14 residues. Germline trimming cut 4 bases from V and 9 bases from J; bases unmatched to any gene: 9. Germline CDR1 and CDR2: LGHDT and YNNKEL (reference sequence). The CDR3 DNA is TGTGCCAGCAGCCCAATTACAGGGGTGATTGAGCAGTTCTTC. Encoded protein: CASSPITGVIEQFF.

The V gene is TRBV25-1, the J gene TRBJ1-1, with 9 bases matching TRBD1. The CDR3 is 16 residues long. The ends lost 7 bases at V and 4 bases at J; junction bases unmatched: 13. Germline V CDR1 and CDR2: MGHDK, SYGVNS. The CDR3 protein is CASTKQGASVGTEAFF. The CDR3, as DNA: TGTGCCAGCACTAAACAGGGGGCTTCTGTGGGCACTGAAGCTTTCTTT.

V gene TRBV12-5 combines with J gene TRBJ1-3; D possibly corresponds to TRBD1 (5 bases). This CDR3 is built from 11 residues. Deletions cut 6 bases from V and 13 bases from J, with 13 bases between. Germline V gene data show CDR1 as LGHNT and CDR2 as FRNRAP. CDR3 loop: CASGRDARIYF. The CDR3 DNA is TGTGCTAGTGGACGGGACGCCCGAATATATTTT. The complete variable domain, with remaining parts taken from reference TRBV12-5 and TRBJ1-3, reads DARVTQTPRHKVTEMGQEVTMRCQPILGHNTVFWYRQTMMQGLELLAYFRNRAPLDDSGMPKDRFSAEMPDATLATLKIQPSEPRDSAVYFCASGRDARIYFGEGSWLTVV.

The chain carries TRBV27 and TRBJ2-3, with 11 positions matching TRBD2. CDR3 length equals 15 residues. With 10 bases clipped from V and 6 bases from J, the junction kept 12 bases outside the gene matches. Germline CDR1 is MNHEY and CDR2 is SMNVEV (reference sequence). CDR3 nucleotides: TGTGCCACCACTAGCGGGAGCGCGGGGGGGGATACGCAGTATTTT. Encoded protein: CATTSGSAGGDTQYF.

The chain's CDR3 is CASTRPGTGAYEQYF. The CDR3 DNA reads TGCGCCAGCACACGTCCCGGGACAGGGGCATACGAGCAGTACTTC. The chain recombines TRBV5-1 with TRBJ2-7, with 10 bases matching TRBD1. Germline values: CDR1 SGHRS, CDR2 YFSETQ. CDR3 length: 15 residues. Trimming took 6 bases from V and 4 from J; bases not matched to a gene: 10.